This record covers a single TCR beta chain. Its antigen is not known. TCRdb's copy holds only in-frame clones and misses some; the assay was immunoSEQ multiplex PCR. The table has 130,000 to 150,000 clones, less than 80% seen once. The data originate from a study of PD-1 blockade in classical Hodgkin lymphoma. Notes on the study in general: Exclusion covered patients beginning nivolumab under 1 year post-ASCT. Newly diagnosed and completely responding patients shared comparable baseline diversity. CD4+ but not CD8+ TCR diversity rose significantly by C4D1.

In every patient, relapse followed autologous stem cell transplantation, while exposure to brentuximab vedotin differed. The sequence was collected from a human donor with classical Hodgkin lymphoma. The sample in question was peripheral blood mononuclear cells (PBMCs), obtained before the second cycle of nivolumab.

For the CDR3, the DNA is TGTGCCAGCAGTCCCGCCCGCCATGAGCAGTTCTTC. Protein product: CASSPARHEQFF. V usage is TRBV25-1 and J usage is TRBJ2-1; D remains unclear. Germline lookup yields CDR1 MGHDK and CDR2 SYGVNS. V was cut by 5 bases and J by 8 bases, with 10 bases left in between. CDR3 length equals 12 residues. Combining the CDR3 with reference TRBV25-1 and TRBJ2-1 gives the whole variable domain EADIYQTPRYLVIGTGKKITLECSQTMGHDKMYWYQQDPGMELHLIHYSYGVNSTEKGDLSSESTVSRIRTEHFPLTLESARPSHTSQYLCASSPARHEQFFGPGTRLTVL.